This entry lists 10 T cell receptor beta chains sequenced from one sample in a study of blood T cell repertoires in COVID-19. TCRdb's table, derived via immunoSEQ multiplex PCR, lists solely in-frame clones and lacks some. The data show about 170,000 clones, approximately 87% seen once. Sequencing used peripheral blood. These receptors originate from a man between 18 and 35 years old with active or convalescent COVID-19.

This clone was counted ten times or more. The rearrangement joins TRBV29-1 to TRBJ1-1; D gene unclear. CDR1 is SQVTM, CDR2 ANQGSEA, per germline. V was pared by 5 bases and J by 2 bases, with 12 bases between. The CDR3 contains 13 residues. CDR3 coding DNA: TGCAGCGTTTCTCAAGCCGTCAACACTGAAGCTTTCTTT. As protein: CSVSQAVNTEAFF.

The V call is TRBV7-9, the J call TRBJ2-1; 10 nucleotides align to TRBD2. V was pared by 7 bases and J by 6 bases, with 9 bases of the junction left unmatched. Germline CDR1 SEHNR, CDR2 FQNEAQ (reference sequence). The CDR3 covers 15 residues. CDR3 DNA: TGTGCCAGCACCGAGTGGCTAGCGGGGGTCAATGAGCAGTTCTTC. Translating it yields CASTEWLAGVNEQFF.

The V gene is TRBV14, the J gene TRBJ1-2, with 7 bases fitting TRBD1. The trim removed 1 base at V and 8 bases at J, leaving 10 bases unmatched. The CDR3 is made up of 15 amino acids. Germline assignment: CDR1 SGHDN and CDR2 FVKESK. CDR3 DNA sequence: TGTGCCAGCAGCCAAGTGGGACAGCATAGCATGGGCTACACCTTC. It translates to CASSQVGQHSMGYTF.

Concerning this clone itself: Other DNA sequences within the sample encode an identical CDR3. The CDR3 DNA is TGCGCCAGCAGCTGGACTAGCGGGGGCACAGATACGCAGTATTTT. It encodes CASSWTSGGTDTQYF. The chain joins TRBV5-1 to TRBJ2-3; the match to TRBD2 covers 12 bases. Germline CDR1 reads SGHRS; CDR2 reads YFSETQ. Unmatched junction bases numbered 0, after V lost 3 bases and J lost 1 base. This CDR3 has 15 amino acids.

The chain carries TRBV6-5 and TRBJ2-3, with 13 bases lining up with TRBD2. The CDR3 is 13 amino acids. The J segment lost 6 bases and the V segment lost 8 bases, leaving 2 bases of the junction unmatched. Germline V lookup: CDR1 MNHEY, CDR2 SVGAGI. CDR3 sequence (DNA): TGTGCCAGCGGACTAGCGGGAGCGGATACGCAGTATTTT. It translates to CASGLAGADTQYF.

There are a few counts of this clone. This chain joins TRBV10-3 and TRBJ1-5, with D perhaps matching TRBD1 (5 bases). With 0 bases removed from V and 8 bases from J, the gap between germline ends came to 14 bases. The germline V gene encodes CDR1 ENHRY and CDR2 SYGVKD. The CDR3 length is 15 residues. The CDR3 DNA reads TGTGCCATCAGTGAGTCTTCGGGGGTCCAGGAGCCCCAGCATTTT. Translation gives CAISESSGVQEPQHF.

The chain carries TRBV5-8 and TRBJ1-3; TRBD1 might be the D (6 bases). The CDR3 has 13 amino acids. Trimming pared 1 base from V and 4 bases from J, leaving 6 bases between. Per germline, CDR1 SGHTS and CDR2 YDEGEE. For the CDR3, the DNA is TGTGCCAGCAGCTTGAGGGGGGGAAACACCATATATTTT. This codes for CASSLRGGNTIYF.

This rearrangement joins TRBV20-1 to TRBJ1-1; tentative D call: TRBD1 (5 bases). The CDR3 has 15 residues. Germline V lookup: CDR1 DFQATT, CDR2 SNEGSKA (reference sequence). V was cut by 3 bases and J by 0 bases, with 14 bases left in between. This CDR3 is CSASIDSTMNTEAFF. CDR3 in DNA: TGCAGTGCTAGTATAGACAGCACCATGAACACTGAAGCTTTCTTT.

The rearrangement joins TRBV9 to TRBJ2-7; 7 positions agree with TRBD1. Germline CDR1 SGDLS, CDR2 YYNGEE. This CDR3 spans 14 amino acids. The trim removed 3 bases at V and 0 bases at J, leaving 3 bases unmatched. DNA for the CDR3: TGTGCCAGCAGCGATGGGGACAGCTCCTACGAGCAGTACTTC. Its translation is CASSDGDSSYEQYF.

The chain carries TRBV4-3 and TRBJ2-5, with D possibly TRBD2 on 6 matching bases. CDR1 and CDR2 from the germline V gene are LGHNA and YSLEER. V was shortened by 1 base and J by 1 base, with 10 bases between the two germline ends. The CDR3 runs to 15 residues. As DNA, the CDR3 is TGCGCCAGCAGCCAAGGGGTGACTAGCCAAGAGACCCAGTACTTC. It encodes CASSQGVTSQETQYF.